A selection of T cell receptor beta chains follows, all from one sample in a study of T cells in Graves' hyperthyroidism and ophthalmopathy. TCRdb fed the multiplex PCR reads into MiXCR, producing one record per CDR3 protein. The table shows hundreds of thousands of distinct CDR3 sequences, with about 14% occurring only once. The sample was blood. All receptors derive from a woman aged 18 to 35 with Graves' hyperthyroidism. Both conserved end residues are part of each CDR3. Each record gives: J gene, V gene, D gene, clone size, CDR3 length, CDR3 DNA, CDR3 protein. D genes are given only for firm matches. Size is omitted from some rows. Given values are once, few, many or a class for expanded clones.

>TRBJ2-3|TRBV20-1|-|many|14
TGCAGTGCTTTTAGCGGCCCTAGCACAGATACGCAGTATTTT
CSAFSGPSTDTQYF
>TRBJ2-1|TRBV6-1|TRBD2|many|15
TGTGCCAGCAGGGCTGACAGGGGACTAGCGGCCGAGCAGTTCTTC
CASRADRGLAAEQFF
>TRBJ1-1|TRBV20-1|-|-|15
TGCAGTGCTAGACGTAAGGGGCTCGTGAACACTGAAGCTTTCTTT
CSARRKGLVNTEAFF
>TRBJ1-2|TRBV6-1|-|many|16
TGTGCCAGCAGTGAAAGACCGGGACCTACGCGGTCGGGCTACACCTTC
CASSERPGPTRSGYTF
>TRBJ1-1|TRBV7-9|-|many|15
TGTGCCAGCAGCTTTGGTGCGGGAATGAGGACTGAAGCTTTCTTT
CASSFGAGMRTEAFF
>TRBJ1-2|TRBV19|-|few|15
TGTGCCAGTAGTATCGCGTCCTACGGGGACTATGGCTACACCTTC
CASSIASYGDYGYTF
>TRBJ2-2|TRBV6-6|-|many|15
TGTGCCAGCAGTTACTCGGGACTCCCTGTGGGGGAGCTGTTTTTT
CASSYSGLPVGELFF
>TRBJ1-4|TRBV30|-|many|14
TGTGCCTGGAGTGACCGGGACCTTAGCGAAAAACTGTTTTTT
CAWSDRDLSEKLFF
>TRBJ2-2|TRBV6-6|-|-|13
TGTGCCAGCAGTTACCCCGGGGCCGGGGAGCTGTTTTTT
CASSYPGAGELFF
>TRBJ2-3|TRBV10-3|TRBD2|-|17
TGTGCCATCAGTGAGTCGATTACTAGCGGGGGGCCAGATACGCAGTATTTT
CAISESITSGGPDTQYF
>TRBJ1-6|TRBV11-3|-|few|14
TGTGCCAGCAGCTTCGCCTTTCTTAATTCACCCCTCCACTTT
CASSFAFLNSPLHF
>TRBJ2-1|TRBV5-6|-|few|14
TGTGCCAGCAGCTTAGACCCGTTAAACAATGAGCAGTTCTTC
CASSLDPLNNEQFF